The T cell receptor beta chain under discussion was sequenced for a study of monozygotic twins with inflammatory bowel disease. Concerning this clonotype: The antigen is not known.

Study-level points and caveats: Among IBD patients, fewer clonotypes were shared with others than among healthy twins, especially with disease activity.

Germline values: CDR1 SGHTA, CDR2 FQGNSA. This CDR3 is built from 14 residues. TCRdb reworked the 5' RACE reads into one entry per CDR3 protein, no DNA. This sample's table reports tens of thousands of distinct CDR3 sequences. The TCR sequence derives from a human donor with ulcerative colitis or Crohn's disease, or a healthy co-twin of an affected twin (not recorded which). The sample consisted of blood. The gene calls are TRBV7-2 and TRBJ1-1. The CDR3 loop is CASSLGRMNTEAFF.